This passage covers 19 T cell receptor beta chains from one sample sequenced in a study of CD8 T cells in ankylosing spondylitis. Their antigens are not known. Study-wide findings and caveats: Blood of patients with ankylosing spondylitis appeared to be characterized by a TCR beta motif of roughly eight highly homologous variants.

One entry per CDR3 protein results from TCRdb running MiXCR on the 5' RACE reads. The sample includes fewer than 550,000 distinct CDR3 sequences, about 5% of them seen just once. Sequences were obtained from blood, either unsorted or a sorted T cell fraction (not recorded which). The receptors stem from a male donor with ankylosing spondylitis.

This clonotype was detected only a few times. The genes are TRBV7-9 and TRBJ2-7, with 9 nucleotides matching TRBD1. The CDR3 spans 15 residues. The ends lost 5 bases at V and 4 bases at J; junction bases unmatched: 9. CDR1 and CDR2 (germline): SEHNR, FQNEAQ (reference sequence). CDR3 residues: CASSPSDRGGYEQYF. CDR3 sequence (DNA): TGTGCCAGCAGCCCCTCCGACAGGGGGGGGTACGAGCAGTACTTC.

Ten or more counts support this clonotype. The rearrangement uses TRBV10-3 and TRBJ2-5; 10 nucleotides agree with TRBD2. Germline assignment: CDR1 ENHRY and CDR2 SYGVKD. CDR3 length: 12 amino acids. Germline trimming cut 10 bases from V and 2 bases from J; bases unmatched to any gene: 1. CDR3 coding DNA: TGTGCCACAGCGGGAGGGCAAGAGACCCAGTACTTC. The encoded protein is CATAGGQETQYF.

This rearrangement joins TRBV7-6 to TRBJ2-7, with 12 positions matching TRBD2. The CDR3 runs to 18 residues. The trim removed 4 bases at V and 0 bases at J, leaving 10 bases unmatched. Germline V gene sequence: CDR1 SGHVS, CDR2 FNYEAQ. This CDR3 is CASSSRTSGTLSSYEQYF. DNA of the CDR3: TGTGCCAGCAGCTCCAGGACTAGCGGGACGTTAAGCTCCTACGAGCAGTACTTC.

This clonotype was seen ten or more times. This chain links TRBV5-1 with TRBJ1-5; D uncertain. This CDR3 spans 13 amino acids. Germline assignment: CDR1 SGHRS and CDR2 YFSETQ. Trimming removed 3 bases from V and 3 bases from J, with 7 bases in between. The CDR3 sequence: CASSSGNNQPQHF. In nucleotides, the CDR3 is TGCGCCAGCAGCTCAGGTAACAATCAGCCCCAGCATTTT.

The CDR3: CASSYSGQAMNTEAFF. As DNA, the CDR3 is TGTGCCAGCAGTTACTCCGGACAGGCCATGAACACTGAAGCTTTCTTT. The rearrangement joins TRBV6-2 or TRBV6-3 to TRBJ1-1; 7 bases map to TRBD1. J gave up 0 bases and V 0 bases, and 4 bases lay outside the gene matches. CDR1 is MNHEY, CDR2 SVGEGT, per germline. The CDR3 sequence is 16 residues long.

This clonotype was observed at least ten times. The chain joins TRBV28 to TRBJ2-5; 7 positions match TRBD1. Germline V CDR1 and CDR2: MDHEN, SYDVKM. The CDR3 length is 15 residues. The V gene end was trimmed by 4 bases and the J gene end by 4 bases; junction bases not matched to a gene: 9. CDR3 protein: CASSSSRGIRETQYF. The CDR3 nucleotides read TGTGCCAGCAGTTCATCCAGGGGGATCAGAGAGACCCAGTACTTC.

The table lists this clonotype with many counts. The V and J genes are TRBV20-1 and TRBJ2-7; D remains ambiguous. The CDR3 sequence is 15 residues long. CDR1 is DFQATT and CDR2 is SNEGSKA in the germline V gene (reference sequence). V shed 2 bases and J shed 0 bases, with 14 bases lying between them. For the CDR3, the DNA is TGCAGTGCTAGATCCCCTCTTTCGAGCTCCTACGAGCAGTACTTC. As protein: CSARSPLSSSYEQYF.

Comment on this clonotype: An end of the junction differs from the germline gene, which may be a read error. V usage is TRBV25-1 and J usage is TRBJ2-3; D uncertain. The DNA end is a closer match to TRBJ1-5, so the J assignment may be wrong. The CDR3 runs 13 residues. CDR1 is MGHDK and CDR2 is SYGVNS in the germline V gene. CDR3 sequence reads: CDSSKGRADTQHF. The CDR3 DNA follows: TGTGACAGCAGTAAGGGTCGCGCAGATACGCAGCATTTT.

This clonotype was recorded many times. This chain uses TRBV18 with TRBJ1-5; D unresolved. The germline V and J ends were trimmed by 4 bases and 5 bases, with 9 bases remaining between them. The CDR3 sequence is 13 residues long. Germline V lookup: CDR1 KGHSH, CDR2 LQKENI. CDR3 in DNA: TGTGCCAGCTCACTACAGCGGGATCAGCCCCAGCATTTT. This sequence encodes CASSLQRDQPQHF.

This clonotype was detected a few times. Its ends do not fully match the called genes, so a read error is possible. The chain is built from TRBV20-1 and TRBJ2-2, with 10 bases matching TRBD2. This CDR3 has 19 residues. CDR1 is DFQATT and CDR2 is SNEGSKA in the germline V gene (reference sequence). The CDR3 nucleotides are TGCTGTGCTAGAAGTAGCGGGGGGCTTCAATCGACGTTCACCGGGGAGCTGTTTTTT. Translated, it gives CCARSSGGLQSTFTGELFF.

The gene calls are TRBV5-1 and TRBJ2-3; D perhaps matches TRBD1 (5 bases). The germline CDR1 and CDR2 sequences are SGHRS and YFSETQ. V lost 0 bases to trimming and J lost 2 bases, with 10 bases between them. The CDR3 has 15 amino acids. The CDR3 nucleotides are TGCGCCAGCAGCTTGGTTGTGGGGCCCACAGATACGCAGTATTTT. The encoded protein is CASSLVVGPTDTQYF.

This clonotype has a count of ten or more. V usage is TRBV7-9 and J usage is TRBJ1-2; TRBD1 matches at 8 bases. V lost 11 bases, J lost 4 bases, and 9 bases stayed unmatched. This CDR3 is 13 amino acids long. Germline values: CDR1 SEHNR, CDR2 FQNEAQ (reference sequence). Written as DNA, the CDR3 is TGTGCCGGCGGACAGGGAGAATCCTATGGCTACACCTTC. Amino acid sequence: CAGGQGESYGYTF.

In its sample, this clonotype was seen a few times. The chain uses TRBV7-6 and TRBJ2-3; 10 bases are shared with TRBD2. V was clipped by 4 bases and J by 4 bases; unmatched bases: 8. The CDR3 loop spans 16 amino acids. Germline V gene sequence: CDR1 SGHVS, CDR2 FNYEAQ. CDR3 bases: TGTGCCAGCAGCTATCTAGCGGGAGAGAGCCCAGATACGCAGTATTTT. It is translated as CASSYLAGESPDTQYF. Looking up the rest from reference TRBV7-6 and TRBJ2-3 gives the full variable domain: GAGVSQSPRYKVTKRGQDVALRCDPISGHVSLYWYRQALGQGPEFLTYFNYEAQQDKSGLPNDRFSAERPEGSISTLTIQRTEQRDSAMYRCASSYLAGESPDTQYFGPGTRLTVL.

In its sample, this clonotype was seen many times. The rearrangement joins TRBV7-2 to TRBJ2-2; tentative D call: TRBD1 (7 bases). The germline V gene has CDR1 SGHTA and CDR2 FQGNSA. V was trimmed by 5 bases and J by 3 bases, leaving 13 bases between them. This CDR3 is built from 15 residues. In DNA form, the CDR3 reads TGTGCCAGCAGCCGACAGGGCGGGGACACCGGGGAGCTGTTTTTT. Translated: CASSRQGGDTGELFF.

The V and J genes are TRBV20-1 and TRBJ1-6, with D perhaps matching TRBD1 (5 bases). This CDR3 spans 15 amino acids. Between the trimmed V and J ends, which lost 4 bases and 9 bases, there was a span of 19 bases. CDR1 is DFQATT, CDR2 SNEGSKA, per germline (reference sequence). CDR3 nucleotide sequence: TGCAGTGCTAATCCCGGGGCTTCATTTGGTTCACCCCTCCACTTT. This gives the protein CSANPGASFGSPLHF.

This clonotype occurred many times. The DNA for the CDR3 is TGCGCCAGCAGCCAAGAAAGGGTCCCCGGAAACACCATATATTTT. Translated, it gives CASSQERVPGNTIYF. This sequence joins TRBV4-3 and TRBJ1-3; D gene uncertain. The CDR3 is made up of 15 amino acids. V was pared by 0 bases and J by 4 bases, with 10 bases between. CDR1 and CDR2 from the germline V gene are LGHNA and YSLEER.

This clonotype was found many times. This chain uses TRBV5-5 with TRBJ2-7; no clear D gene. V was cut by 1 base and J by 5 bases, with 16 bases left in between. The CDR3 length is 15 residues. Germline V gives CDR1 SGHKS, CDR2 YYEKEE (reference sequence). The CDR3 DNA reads TGTGCCAGCAGCTTGAGGCAGGCTTTTACGAACGAGCAGTACTTC. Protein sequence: CASSLRQAFTNEQYF.

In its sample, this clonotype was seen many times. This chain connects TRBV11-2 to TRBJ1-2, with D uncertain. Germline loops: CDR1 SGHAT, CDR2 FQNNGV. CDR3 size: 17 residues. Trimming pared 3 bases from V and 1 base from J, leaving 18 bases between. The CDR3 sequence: CASSFSRAGGVNYGYTF. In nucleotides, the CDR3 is TGTGCCAGCAGCTTTTCCCGGGCGGGAGGAGTTAACTATGGCTACACCTTC.

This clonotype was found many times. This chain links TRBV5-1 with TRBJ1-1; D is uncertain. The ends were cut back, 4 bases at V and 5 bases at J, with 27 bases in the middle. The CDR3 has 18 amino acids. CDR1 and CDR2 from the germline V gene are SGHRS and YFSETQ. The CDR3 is CASSIETLSREIGTEAFF. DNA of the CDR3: TGCGCCAGCAGCATTGAGACCCTAAGTCGTGAAATTGGTACTGAAGCTTTCTTT.